The 26 T cell receptor beta chains below all came from one sample that was sequenced in a study of blood T cells in healthy people across ages (dated by TCRdb to between 2014 and 2017). The library relied on 5' RACE. Sequenced on an Illumina HiSeq 2500. A second PCR of roughly 6 to 12 cycles was performed with a sample-barcoded 5' primer and a J-beta primer mix. TCRdb took the public reads, trimmed them with fastp at Q25, ran MiXCR for clone calling and kept in-frame beta chains. Identical CDR3 proteins give one entry, which carries the most common genes and DNA. Across this sample there are more than 800,000 distinct CDR3 sequences, with around 26% seen only once. The ten largest clones capture about 18% of the sample. The sequencing sample was made of blood. The origin of the receptors is a woman of 80 years or more in good health.

The chain recombines TRBV6-1 with TRBJ2-7; 10 positions match TRBD2. The CDR3 is 14 amino acids. V shed 6 bases, J shed 2 bases, and the junction held 4 bases outside the gene matches. Germline CDR1 and CDR2: MNHNS and SASEGT. DNA for the CDR3: TGTGCCAGCAGGCTTAGCGGGGGGACCTACGAGCAGTACTTC. Translation gives CASRLSGGTYEQYF.

This clonotype appeared many times. The chain links TRBV4-2 to TRBJ2-1, with unresolved D. V was cut by 1 base and J by 5 bases, with 15 bases left in between. Germline CDR1 reads LGHNA; CDR2 reads YNFKEQ. The CDR3 spans 16 residues. The CDR3: CASSQADPRLDNEQFF. The CDR3 region has the DNA TGTGCCAGCAGCCAAGCGGACCCACGCCTAGACAATGAGCAGTTCTTC.

This chain joins TRBV7-2 and TRBJ2-5; D call uncertain. Germline V gives CDR1 SGHTA, CDR2 FQGNSA. V gave up 5 bases and J gave up 11 bases, with 21 bases separating them. The CDR3 runs 14 residues. The CDR3 sequence: CASSLTRHINEQYF. For the CDR3, the DNA is TGTGCCAGCAGCCTTACGAGACACATCAATGAGCAGTACTTC.

This clonotype was counted ten times or more. The gene calls are TRBV28 and TRBJ2-7; perhaps TRBD1 as D (5 bases). V was trimmed by 2 bases and J by 0 bases, leaving 11 bases between them. This CDR3 has 15 residues. Per germline, CDR1 MDHEN and CDR2 SYDVKM. The CDR3 spells CASSLATASSYEQYF. The CDR3 DNA sequence: TGTGCCAGCAGTTTAGCGACAGCTAGCTCCTACGAGCAGTACTTC.

For this clonotype: One base away lies a much larger clone, so this may be a sequencing read error. V is TRBV10-2 and J is TRBJ2-5; D uncertain. Germline V gene data show CDR1 as WSHSY and CDR2 as SAAADI. CDR3 length equals 12 residues. The V gene lost 4 bases and the J gene lost 11 bases, with 14 bases spanning the gap. CDR3 nucleotide sequence: TGCGCCAGCAGTGTTAATAGGTATGAGCAGTACTTC. Its translation is CASSVNRYEQYF.

This clonotype showed up many times. This may stem from a read error, because a much larger clone lies one nucleotide away. The chain employs TRBV6-5 and TRBJ2-6; 8 bases line up with TRBD1. The J segment lost 1 base and the V segment lost 7 bases, leaving 3 bases of the junction unmatched. The CDR3 loop spans 15 amino acids. CDR1 is MNHEY and CDR2 is SVGAGI in the germline V gene. The CDR3 sequence is CASNGQGSGANVLTF. In DNA form, the CDR3 reads TGTGCCAGCAACGGACAGGGTTCTGGGGCCAACGTCCTGACTTTC.

Ten or more counts support this clonotype. The CDR3 DNA follows: TGCGCCAGCAGCTTGAGGTTCAATCCGGGACAGGGAAAAGAGACCCAGTACTTC. This gives the protein CASSLRFNPGQGKETQYF. J is TRBJ2-5 and V is TRBV5-1, with 9 bases matching TRBD1. V lost 1 base to trimming and J lost 3 bases; unmatched junction nucleotides: 13. CDR1 and CDR2 from the germline V gene are SGHRS and YFSETQ. The CDR3 contains 18 residues.

This clonotype has a handful of counts. The chain couples TRBV19 to TRBJ1-1; a weak D match, TRBD1 (6 bases). V gave up 1 base and J gave up 6 bases, with 21 bases separating them. The CDR3 spans 17 residues. Germline loops: CDR1 LNHDA, CDR2 SQIVND (reference sequence). The CDR3 nucleotides are TGTGCCAGTAGTATAGGGGCCAGGGGCCCAGGTTGGGCTGAAGCTTTCTTT. This codes for CASSIGARGPGWAEAFF.

In this sample, this clonotype turned up many times. V gene TRBV12-3 or TRBV12-4 combines with J gene TRBJ2-4; a possible D gene is TRBD1 (5 bases). The V end lost 3 bases, the J end lost 12 bases, and 12 bases lay between the germline ends. CDR3 length equals 12 residues. The CDR3, as DNA: TGTGCCAGCAGTTTGTCTGGGGCGGATCAGTACTTC. Protein product: CASSLSGADQYF.

This clonotype was recorded at least ten times. The DNA of the CDR3 is TGTGCCAGTAAGAACAGGGGGTCGGGCGAGACCCAGTACTTC. This sequence encodes CASKNRGSGETQYF. The J gene is TRBJ2-5, the V gene TRBV19; 8 bases fit TRBD1. The junction had 9 bases not matched to a gene; V was cut back by 7 bases and J by 5 bases. The CDR3 totals 14 residues. Germline V gene sequence: CDR1 LNHDA, CDR2 SQIVND (reference sequence).

With regard to this clonotype: A much larger clone lies one base from this, so it may be a read error. The rearrangement links TRBV18 to TRBJ2-1; unclear D gene. Germline loops: CDR1 KGHSH, CDR2 LQKENI. V dropped 2 bases and J dropped 9 bases, with 14 bases sitting between them. The CDR3 consists of 14 residues. The CDR3 reads CASSPEVLDSEQFF. Here the CDR3 DNA reads TGTGCCAGCTCACCAGAAGTCTTGGATAGTGAGCAGTTCTTC.

The chain carries TRBV5-1 and TRBJ1-5, with D hard to call. This CDR3 region has 15 residues. Trimming took off 5 bases at V and 5 bases at J, with 17 bases between the two ends. CDR1 and CDR2 (germline): SGHRS, YFSETQ. Here the CDR3 reads CASSPYSGRDQPQHF. The CDR3 DNA reads as TGCGCCAGCAGTCCCTATTCCGGACGGGATCAGCCCCAGCATTTT.

This clonotype appeared many times. The chain has TRBV5-1 and TRBJ2-1; the D gene is possibly TRBD2 (6 bases). Germline values: CDR1 SGHRS, CDR2 YFSETQ. Trimming removed 4 bases from V and 4 bases from J, with 15 bases in between. The CDR3 loop spans 15 amino acids. CDR3 coding DNA: TGCGCCAGCAGCCAGGGACTGAGGGGTTACAATGAGCAGTTCTTC. This sequence encodes CASSQGLRGYNEQFF.

This clonotype was counted between two and nine times. V gene TRBV6-8 combines with J gene TRBJ1-2; possibly TRBD1 for D (5 bases). There are 15 residues in the CDR3. The germline V and J ends were trimmed by 6 bases and 7 bases, with 21 bases remaining between them. Germline CDR1 reads MNHGY; CDR2 reads SAAAGT. CDR3 residues: CASSPPGWVGTGYTF. CDR3 nucleotide sequence: TGTGCCAGCAGCCCCCCAGGGTGGGTAGGAACTGGCTACACCTTC.

This chain joins TRBV20-1 and TRBJ2-1; no firm D call. The germline CDR1 and CDR2 sequences are DFQATT and SNEGSKA (reference sequence). Trimming stripped 6 bases from V and 7 bases from J, with 19 bases between. CDR3 length: 14 amino acids. CDR3 bases: TGCAGTGCCAGCAGTCCTAGTTACAAGAATGAGCAGTTCTTC. Translation: CSASSPSYKNEQFF.

There are many counts of this clonotype. The rearrangement links TRBV5-1 to TRBJ2-2; D might be TRBD1 (6 bases). The V gene lost 2 bases and the J gene lost 1 base, with 12 bases spanning the gap. CDR3 length equals 16 residues. From germline, CDR1 is SGHRS and CDR2 YFSETQ. Written as DNA, the CDR3 is TGCGCCAGCAGCTTATCCCCACAGGGGAACACCGGGGAGCTGTTTTTT. Protein sequence: CASSLSPQGNTGELFF. The full variable domain, its missing parts supplied by reference TRBV5-1 and TRBJ2-2, is KAGVTQTPRYLIKTRGQQVTLSCSPISGHRSVSWYQQTPGQGLQFLFEYFSETQRNKGNFPGRFSGRQFSNSRSEMNVSTLELGDSALYLCASSLSPQGNTGELFFGEGSRLTVL.

This clonotype was detected many times. The J gene is TRBJ2-5, the V gene TRBV6-2 or TRBV6-3; D perhaps matches TRBD1 (5 bases). Germline values: CDR1 MNHEY, CDR2 SVGEGT. The CDR3 is 16 residues long. The V end lost 7 bases, the J end lost 0 bases, and 18 bases lay between the germline ends. The CDR3 DNA reads as TGTGCCAGCACCCTGGTCAGGACATTGTACCAAGAGACCCAGTACTTC. Translating it yields CASTLVRTLYQETQYF.

The sample holds many counts of this clonotype. The junction departs from germline at one end; a sequencing error may be responsible. The V call is TRBV2, the J call TRBJ2-3; TRBD2 matches at 9 bases. This CDR3 spans 14 amino acids. Germline V gives CDR1 SNHLY, CDR2 FYNNEI. The DNA of the CDR3 is TGTGCCAGCAGAGAAGGGACTAGCCGTGATACGCAGTATTTT. This sequence encodes CASREGTSRDTQYF.

Here the CDR3 DNA reads TGTGCCAGCAGTATCACAGAGAACACTGAAGCTTTCTTT. Its translation: CASSITENTEAFF. This rearrangement joins TRBV27 to TRBJ1-1; D gene unclear. Germline CDR1 is MNHEY and CDR2 is SMNVEV (reference sequence). This CDR3 comprises 13 residues. V was cut by 5 bases and J by 1 base, with 8 bases left in between.

This clonotype was counted a few times. The V gene is TRBV14, the J gene TRBJ1-6; D is undetermined. V was clipped by 1 base and J by 15 bases, with 19 bases between them. Germline V gene sequence: CDR1 SGHDN, CDR2 FVKESK. The CDR3 is made up of 15 amino acids. The CDR3 here is CASSQGIHLCTGLHF. The CDR3 nucleotides read TGTGCCAGCAGCCAAGGAATACACCTTTGCACCGGCCTCCACTTT. The full variable domain, in which reference TRBV14 and TRBJ1-6 provide the parts outside the CDR3, is EAGVTQFPSHSVIEKGQTVTLRCDPISGHDNLYWYRRVMGKEIKFLLHFVKESKQDESGMPNNRFLAERTGGTYSTLKVQPAELEDSGVYFCASSQGIHLCTGLHFGNGTRLTVT.

A word on this clonotype: A clone one base away is much larger, so this may be a read error. The chain employs TRBV3-1 and TRBJ2-7; D gene ambiguous. The assigned J gene may be wrong: the sequence end matches TRBJ2-5 better. Germline V gene lookup returns CDR1 LGHDT and CDR2 YNNKEL (reference sequence). This CDR3 is built from 12 residues. The CDR3 here is CAGSQARRTQYF. The DNA for the CDR3 is TGTGCCGGCAGCCAAGCCAGAAGGACCCAGTACTTC.

The rearrangement links TRBV9 to TRBJ1-1; weak D call: TRBD1 (5 bases). The germline V and J ends were trimmed by 1 base and 0 bases, with 10 bases remaining between them. This CDR3 is 15 amino acids long. Germline values: CDR1 SGDLS, CDR2 YYNGEE. This CDR3 reads CASSVQGNVNTEAFF. Here the CDR3 DNA reads TGTGCCAGCAGCGTACAGGGCAATGTGAACACTGAAGCTTTCTTT.

CDR3 region: CASSFAGSPGWEQYF. The CDR3 nucleotides are TGTGCCAGCAGCTTCGCAGGGTCCCCCGGTTGGGAGCAGTACTTC. The rearrangement joins TRBV7-2 to TRBJ2-7, with D possibly being TRBD1 (5 bases). The V gene lost 3 bases and the J gene lost 7 bases, with 19 bases spanning the gap. Germline CDR1 SGHTA, CDR2 FQGNSA. CDR3 length: 15 amino acids.

The CDR3: CASSSTGLEASANFYGYTF. The CDR3 DNA reads TGTGCCAGCAGTTCCACAGGGTTAGAGGCATCAGCTAATTTCTATGGCTACACCTTC. The chain carries TRBV27 and TRBJ1-2; D may be TRBD1 (6 bases). The V end was cut by 4 bases, the J end by 4 bases, with 28 bases between. The CDR3 covers 19 residues. Germline-derived CDR1 and CDR2 are MNHEY and SMNVEV (reference sequence).

This clonotype was counted ten times or more. The rearrangement uses TRBV20-1 and TRBJ2-7, with D possibly matching TRBD1 (6 bases). CDR3 size: 13 residues. Germline-derived CDR1 and CDR2 are DFQATT and SNEGSKA (reference sequence). Between the trimmed V and J ends, which lost 6 bases and 4 bases, there was a span of 16 bases. CDR3 DNA sequence: TGCAGTGCCAGGAAGGCAGGGGTTTACGAGCAGTACTTC. This translates into CSARKAGVYEQYF.

The chain carries TRBV2 and TRBJ2-6; D may be TRBD1 (6 bases). The CDR3 sequence is 17 residues long. Germline V CDR1 and CDR2: SNHLY, FYNNEI. Trimming pared 6 bases from V and 2 bases from J, leaving 17 bases between. The DNA of the CDR3 is TGTGCCAGCAGGAATAAAAACAGGGCTCCTGGGGCCAACGTCCTGACTTTC. Translation: CASRNKNRAPGANVLTF.